Listed below are T cell receptor beta chains from one sample, sequenced in a study of T cell responses to AZD1222 COVID-19 vaccine. Sequenced by immunoSEQ multiplex PCR; TCRdb stores in-frame clones only, minus some. The data contain over 90,000 clones, 90% to 95% of them singletons. Sequenced material: peripheral blood, taken on day 0 of AZD1222 vaccination. These receptors all come from an adult in good health. Both conserved end residues are part of each CDR3. Each record gives: clone size, V gene, D gene, J gene, CDR3 DNA, CDR3 protein. A D gene is named only where the DNA matches it firmly. Rows give clone size only sometimes, using once, few, many, or a class for an expanded clone.

.	TRBV30	TRBD1	TRBJ2-1	TGTGCCTCGGGACAGATCAATGAGCAGTTCTTC	CASGQINEQFF
.	TRBV19	.	TRBJ1-1	TGTGCCAGTAGCACCCAGGGATTTACTGAAGCTTTCTTT	CASSTQGFTEAFF
once	TRBV7-3	TRBD2	TRBJ2-1	TGTGCCAGCAGCTTAGCCGGCGGGAGCGGCTATGAGCAGTTCTTC	CASSLAGGSGYEQFF
.	TRBV28	TRBD1	TRBJ2-1	TGTGCCGGCAGTTTCGGCCGGGACAGGGGATGGAAGGGTTTGATATATGAGCAGTTCTTC	CAGSFGRDRGWKGLIYEQFF
.	TRBV7-3	TRBD2	TRBJ2-7	TGTGCCAGCAGCACTGGACTAGCGGGAGACGAGCAGTACTTC	CASSTGLAGDEQYF
.	TRBV7-9	.	TRBJ2-7	TGTGCCAGCAGCTTAGTTGGTGGTCCGTCTGGCGAGCAGTACTTC	CASSLVGGPSGEQYF
.	TRBV5-1	.	TRBJ2-7	TGCGCCAGCAGCTTTCAGTCTCGGAGCTCCTACGAGCAGTACTTC	CASSFQSRSSYEQYF
.	TRBV7-8	TRBD1	TRBJ2-3	TGTGCCAGCAGCTTGCGGGACAGGGGAGATACGCAGTATTTT	CASSLRDRGDTQYF
.	TRBV2	.	TRBJ2-3	TGTGCCAGCAGTGAAGTACAGCCAGATACGCAGTATTTT	CASSEVQPDTQYF
.	TRBV28	TRBD2	TRBJ2-3	TGTGCCAGCAGTTCTAGCGGCCGCACAGATACGCAGTATTTT	CASSSSGRTDTQYF
.	TRBV2	.	TRBJ1-1	TGTGCCAGCAGTGACCCGAACACTGAAGCTTTCTTT	CASSDPNTEAFF
.	TRBV28	.	TRBJ1-2	TGTGCCAGCAGTACCCGACGTGGGGTGGGCTATGGCTACACCTTC	CASSTRRGVGYGYTF
.	TRBV15	.	TRBJ2-2	TGTGCCACCAGCAGAGATCGGGGTACCGGGGAGCTGTTTTTT	CATSRDRGTGELFF
.	TRBV7-9	.	TRBJ1-2	TGTGCCAGCAGCGCGCTGGGAGGGAGGGTAGGTGCGGACTATGGCTACACCTTC	CASSALGGRVGADYGYTF
.	TRBV10-2	.	TRBJ1-2	TGCGCCAGCAGCGAAACAGGGCTCGGCTACACCTTC	CASSETGLGYTF
.	TRBV25-1	TRBD1	TRBJ1-3	TGTGCCAGCAGTGCCATGACAGGGATTGGGGACACCATATATTTT	CASSAMTGIGDTIYF
.	TRBV6-5	.	TRBJ2-7	TGTGCCAGCAGTTACTCGAGGTCTGGCTACGAGCAGTACTTC	CASSYSRSGYEQYF
once	TRBV28	.	TRBJ1-2	TGTGCCAGCAGTCAGATTTCTTATGGCTACACCTTC	CASSQISYGYTF
.	TRBV6-5	.	TRBJ2-2	TGTGCCAGCAGGAGTGGTTCCGCGAACACCGGGGAGCTGTTTTTT	CASRSGSANTGELFF
.	TRBV6-5	.	TRBJ1-1	TGTGCCAGCAGACTCCACAGTAACACTGAAGCTTTCTTT	CASRLHSNTEAFF
.	TRBV6-5	.	TRBJ1-3	TGTGCCAGCAGCCGCGGGACTGTCTCTGGAAACACCATATATTTT	CASSRGTVSGNTIYF
.	TRBV29-1	.	TRBJ2-1	TGCAGCGTTGATGCCCCCTGGCCGGGATTAGCCTTCAATGAGCAGTTCTTC	CSVDAPWPGLAFNEQFF
.	TRBV24-1	.	TRBJ2-3	TGTGCCACCGGGGGAGGAGATACGCAGTATTTT	CATGGGDTQYF
.	TRBV6-5	.	TRBJ1-5	TGTGCCAGCAGTCCGAGGACATTGTATCAGCCCCAGCATTTT	CASSPRTLYQPQHF
.	TRBV2	TRBD2	TRBJ2-7	TGTGCCAGCAAAAAACAGACTAGCGCCTACGAGCAGTACTTC	CASKKQTSAYEQYF
.	TRBV19	TRBD1	TRBJ1-2	TGTGCCAGTATTGACAGGGGCGGCGGCTATGGCTACACCTTC	CASIDRGGGYGYTF
.	TRBV5-1	.	TRBJ1-2	TGCGCCAGCAGCATTGCTTCGGTGGAGGGCTACACCTTC	CASSIASVEGYTF
.	TRBV18	.	TRBJ1-1	TGTGCCAGCTCACCAAAGCGGATGGCTGAAGCTTTCTTT	CASSPKRMAEAFF
.	TRBV19	TRBD2	TRBJ2-1	TGTGCCAGTAGTAAGTCAGGGAGGGATATCTATAATGAGCAGTTCTTC	CASSKSGRDIYNEQFF
.	TRBV4-1	.	TRBJ1-6	TGCGCCAGCAGCCAATACATGCAGAGAGATAATTCACCCCTCCACTTT	CASSQYMQRDNSPLHF
.	TRBV5-1	.	TRBJ2-7	TGCGCCAGCAGCGGAACAGGACCCACCTACGAGCAGTACTTC	CASSGTGPTYEQYF